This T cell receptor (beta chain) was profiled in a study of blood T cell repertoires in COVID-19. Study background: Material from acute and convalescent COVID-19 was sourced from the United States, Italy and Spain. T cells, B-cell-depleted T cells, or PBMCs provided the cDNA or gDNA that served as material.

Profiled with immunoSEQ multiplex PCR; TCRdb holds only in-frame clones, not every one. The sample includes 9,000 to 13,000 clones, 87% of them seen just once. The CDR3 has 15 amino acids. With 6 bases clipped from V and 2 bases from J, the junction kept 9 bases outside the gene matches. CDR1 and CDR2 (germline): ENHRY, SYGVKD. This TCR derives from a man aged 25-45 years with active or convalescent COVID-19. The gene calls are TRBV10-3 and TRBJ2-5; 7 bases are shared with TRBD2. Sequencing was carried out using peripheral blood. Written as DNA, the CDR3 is TGTGCCATCAGCGCTCTCCCGGGACTACAAGAGACCCAGTACTTC. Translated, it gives CAISALPGLQETQYF.